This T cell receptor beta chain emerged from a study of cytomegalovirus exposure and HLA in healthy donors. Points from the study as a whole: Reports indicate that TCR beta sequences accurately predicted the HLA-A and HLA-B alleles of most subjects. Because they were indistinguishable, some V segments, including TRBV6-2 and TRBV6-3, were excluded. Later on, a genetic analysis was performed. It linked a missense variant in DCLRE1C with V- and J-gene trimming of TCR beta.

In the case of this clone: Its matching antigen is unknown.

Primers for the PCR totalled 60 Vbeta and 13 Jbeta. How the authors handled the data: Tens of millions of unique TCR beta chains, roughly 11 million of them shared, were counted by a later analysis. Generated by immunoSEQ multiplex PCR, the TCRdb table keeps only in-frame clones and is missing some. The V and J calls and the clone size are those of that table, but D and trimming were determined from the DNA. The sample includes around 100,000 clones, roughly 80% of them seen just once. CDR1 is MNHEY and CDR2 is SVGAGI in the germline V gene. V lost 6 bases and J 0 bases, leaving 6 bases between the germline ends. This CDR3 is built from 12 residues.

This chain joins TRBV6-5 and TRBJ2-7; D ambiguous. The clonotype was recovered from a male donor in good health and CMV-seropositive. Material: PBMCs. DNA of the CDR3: TGTGCCAGCAGGACGGGCTCCTACGAGCAGTACTTC. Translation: CASRTGSYEQYF.